The entry that follows covers one T cell receptor (beta chain) sequence. Per germline, CDR1 SGDLS and CDR2 YYNGEE. With 2 bases clipped from V and 5 bases from J, the junction kept 3 bases outside the gene matches. The CDR3 has 13 residues. The sample comes from a study of blood T cell repertoires in COVID-19. Study context: Donors in the United States, Italy and Spain gave samples during acute or convalescent COVID-19. T cells, B-cell-depleted T cells, or PBMCs supplied cDNA or gDNA.

Study processing details: Reference gene primer amplification in the assay estimated nucleated cell counts. The protocol was immunoSEQ multiplex PCR, while the TCRdb copy is restricted to in-frame clones and leaves out a portion. Clone size and V and J calls were adopted from that table, with D and trimming inferred from the DNA. Found here are under 250,000 clones, around 90% of them singletons; the top ten hold under 7.5%. The sample was peripheral blood. The source of this sequence is a man aged 55 to 69 who had recovered from COVID-19. The V call is TRBV9, the J call TRBJ2-5, with 7 bases matching TRBD1. The CDR3 protein is CASSVSQGETQYF. In DNA, the CDR3 is TGTGCCAGCAGCGTCTCACAGGGGGAGACCCAGTACTTC.